This T cell receptor delta chain was sequenced during a study of gamma-delta chains in newborns, infants, children. Study details: Innate gammadelta T cells reportedly expand polyclonally right after birth, driven by microbial exposure, per the title.

TCRdb re-called the reads via CATT. In the table there are about 6,900 delta-chain clones, about 11% of which are singletons. The germline V gene encodes CDR1 GEAIGNYY and CDR2 EKD. The CDR3 has 13 residues. This clone has a handful of counts. A far more abundant clone sits one base away, making this likely a read error. The sample contains more than one DNA sequence encoding this CDR3. The chain links TRDV2 to TRDJ1; D unresolved. The sequenced sample was blood. This receptor was obtained from a child who was a newborn, infant or young child, either healthy, febrile or measles-vaccinated (not recorded which). CDR3 sequence reads: CACDPLDTDKLIF. CDR3 nucleotides: TGTGCCTGTGACCCCCTGGACACCGACAAACTCATCTTT.